The present TCR beta chain was sequenced within a study of technical replicates of blood from a handful of donors. The CDR3 totals 12 residues. Using immunoSEQ multiplex PCR, the repertoire was profiled, and TCRdb retains in-frame clones only, with some absent. The sample has 80,000 to 95,000 clones, 95% to 97% seen once; the top ten hold about 0.31%. The J gene is TRBJ2-5, the V gene TRBV12-1; the D call of TRBD1 is as the table states it, not checked on the DNA. TRBV12-1 is flagged as a pseudogene. The sample taken for sequencing was T cells isolated from PBMCs. This sequence was found in a human donor in good health. CDR3 residues: CASSPGSETQYF. In nucleotides, the CDR3 is TGTGCCAGCAGCCCAGGGTCAGAGACCCAGTACTTC.